This is a list of T cell receptor beta chains from one sample in a study of cytomegalovirus exposure and HLA in healthy donors. Using immunoSEQ multiplex PCR, the repertoire was profiled, and TCRdb retains in-frame clones only, with some absent. The sample shows over 90,000 clones, and about 3% sits with its ten largest clones. Sequenced material: PBMCs. The receptor set was obtained from a man between 40 and 49 years old in good health and CMV-seronegative. CDR3s include the opening cysteine and the closing phenylalanine or tryptophan. D genes are given only for firm matches.

D	V	length	J	CDR3	DNA
TRBD2	TRBV6-5	12	TRBJ2-5	CASSYLRGEQYF	TGTGCCAGCAGTTACTTGCGGGGGGAGCAGTACTTC
TRBD2	TRBV5-1	14	TRBJ2-3	CASSYGGGADTQYF	TGCGCCAGCAGCTATGGCGGGGGGGCCGATACGCAGTATTTT
TRBD2	TRBV28	17	TRBJ2-3	CASSPIRLAGKTDTQYF	TGTGCCAGCAGTCCCATCCGACTAGCGGGAAAAACAGATACGCAGTATTTT
TRBD2	TRBV27	14	TRBJ2-3	CATNTEREADTQYF	TGTGCCACAAATACCGAGCGGGAGGCAGATACGCAGTATTTT
NA	TRBV7-6	17	TRBJ2-7	CASSLGTRGTVTYEQYF	TGTGCCAGCAGCTTAGGAACCCGCGGGACAGTTACGTACGAGCAGTACTTC
NA	TRBV27	18	TRBJ1-1	CASTVKGMQGRTPREAFF	TGTGCCAGCACCGTTAAAGGAATGCAGGGGCGTACCCCCCGAGAAGCTTTCTTT
TRBD2	TRBV10-2	15	TRBJ2-1	CASSETSGTYNEQFF	TGCGCCAGCAGTGAGACTAGCGGAACCTACAATGAGCAGTTCTTC
TRBD2	TRBV28	15	TRBJ2-2	CASSLPVAGAGELFF	TGTGCCAGCAGTTTACCAGTAGCGGGAGCCGGGGAGCTGTTTTTT
NA	TRBV6-1	13	TRBJ2-2	CASSSHSPGELFF	TGTGCCAGCAGTTCCCACAGCCCCGGGGAGCTGTTTTTT
NA	TRBV9	15	TRBJ2-7	CASSVGSTGAYEQYF	TGTGCCAGCAGCGTAGGTTCGACAGGAGCCTACGAGCAGTACTTC
TRBD1	TRBV30	14	TRBJ2-7	CAWTPPGQSYEQYF	TGTGCCTGGACTCCCCCGGGACAGAGCTACGAGCAGTACTTC
NA	TRBV29-1	13	TRBJ2-3	CSADYSGTDTQYF	TGCAGCGCCGACTATTCGGGGACAGATACGCAGTATTTT
TRBD2	TRBV19	16	TRBJ2-3	CASSAGTSGFTDTQYF	TGTGCCAGTAGTGCCGGGACTAGCGGATTTACAGATACGCAGTATTTT
TRBD1	TRBV6-1	15	TRBJ2-1	CASRDRPGAYNEQFF	TGTGCCAGCAGGGACAGGCCAGGGGCTTACAATGAGCAGTTCTTC
TRBD2	TRBV5-1	15	TRBJ2-3	CASSFSSGRLDTQYF	TGCGCCAGCAGCTTTTCCAGCGGGAGGTTAGATACGCAGTATTTT
TRBD1	TRBV2	15	TRBJ2-5	CASRTGTGVQETQYF	TGTGCCAGCAGAACCGGGACAGGGGTCCAAGAGACCCAGTACTTC
TRBD1	TRBV19	15	TRBJ2-3	CASSITGTALDTQYF	TGTGCCAGTAGTATCACCGGGACAGCGCTAGATACGCAGTATTTT
NA	TRBV7-2	17	TRBJ2-3	CASSFSEAGLSTDTQYF	TGTGCCAGCAGCTTCTCCGAGGCGGGACTCTCCACAGATACGCAGTATTTT
TRBD1	TRBV6-5	14	TRBJ1-2	CASSNRQGNYGYTF	TGTGCCAGCAGTAACCGACAGGGGAACTATGGCTACACCTTC
TRBD2	TRBV7-9	15	TRBJ2-3	CASSFLAGRIDTQYF	TGTGCCAGCAGCTTCCTAGCGGGGAGGATAGATACGCAGTATTTT
NA	TRBV5-4	13	TRBJ2-7	CASSLPRAYEQYF	TGTGCCAGCAGCTTGCCTCGAGCCTACGAGCAGTACTTC
NA	TRBV7-9	13	TRBJ2-2	CASSDRGNGELFF	TGTGCCAGCAGCGACCGGGGGAACGGGGAGCTGTTTTTT
TRBD1	TRBV7-7	13	TRBJ1-1	CASSFTGEREAFF	TGTGCCAGCAGCTTTACAGGGGAAAGGGAAGCTTTCTTT
TRBD2	TRBV10-1	15	TRBJ2-7	CASSEGTSASYEQYF	TGCGCCAGCAGTGAGGGGACTAGCGCTTCCTACGAGCAGTACTTC
NA	TRBV7-9	15	TRBJ2-5	CASSAIGGDQETQYF	TGTGCCAGCAGCGCGATAGGGGGGGACCAAGAGACCCAGTACTTC
NA	TRBV29-1	13	TRBJ2-1	CSVGSGSYNEQFF	TGCAGCGTTGGTAGCGGATCCTACAATGAGCAGTTCTTC
NA	TRBV7-9	16	TRBJ1-4	CASSPRGLGSGEKLFF	TGTGCCAGCAGCCCCCGAGGACTGGGCTCCGGTGAAAAACTGTTTTTT
NA	TRBV28	13	TRBJ2-5	CASSALAARAQYF	TGTGCCAGCAGTGCTCTAGCAGCCCGTGCCCAGTACTTC
TRBD2	TRBV7-7	15	TRBJ2-1	CASSLAASGVSEQFF	TGTGCCAGCAGCTTGGCGGCTAGCGGGGTTAGTGAGCAGTTCTTC
TRBD1	TRBV27	15	TRBJ1-2	CASSSNSGGAGGYTF	TGTGCCAGCAGTTCGAACTCAGGGGGCGCGGGTGGCTACACCTTC
NA	TRBV7-9	16	TRBJ1-3	CASSLITGSSGNTIYF	TGTGCCAGCAGCTTAATAACTGGTAGCTCTGGAAACACCATATATTTT
NA	TRBV6-5	12	TRBJ1-5	CASFWLGGPMNF	TGTGCCAGCTTTTGGCTTGGAGGCCCGATGAATTTT
NA	TRBV7-9	15	TRBJ2-1	CASSLAGGTYNEQFF	TGTGCCAGCAGCTTAGCGGGGGGAACCTACAATGAGCAGTTCTTC
TRBD1	TRBV27	15	TRBJ1-6	CASSQTGLYNSPLHF	TGTGCCAGCAGCCAGACAGGGTTGTATAATTCACCCCTCCACTTT
TRBD1	TRBV6-1	13	TRBJ2-5	CASNRQGRETQYF	TGTGCCAGCAATAGACAGGGGCGGGAGACCCAGTACTTC
NA	TRBV2	13	TRBJ1-3	CASRDNSGNTIYF	TGTGCCAGCAGGGACAACTCTGGAAACACCATATATTTT
TRBD1	TRBV18	15	TRBJ1-1	CASSPGTGVGTEAFF	TGTGCCAGCTCACCAGGGACAGGGGTTGGGACTGAAGCTTTCTTT
TRBD2	TRBV2	15	TRBJ2-2	CASDSGGAGTGELFF	TGTGCCAGCGACAGCGGGGGGGCTGGCACCGGGGAGCTGTTTTTT
NA	TRBV6-1	11	TRBJ1-2	CASDRFYGYTF	TGTGCCAGCGACAGATTCTATGGCTACACCTTC
NA	TRBV4-3	10	TRBJ2-7	CASNYYEQYF	TGCGCCAGCAACTACTACGAGCAGTACTTC
TRBD2	TRBV5-6	17	TRBJ2-7	CASSPALLTSGSYEQYF	TGTGCCAGCAGCCCGGCTCTACTTACTAGCGGGAGCTACGAGCAGTACTTC
TRBD1	TRBV10-2	17	TRBJ1-2	CASSEATTGGAVNGYTF	TGCGCCAGCAGTGAGGCCACGACAGGGGGCGCGGTGAATGGCTACACCTTC
TRBD1	TRBV6-6	13	TRBJ2-7	CASRVGTAYEQYF	TGTGCCAGCAGGGTTGGGACAGCCTACGAGCAGTACTTC
NA	TRBV2	12	TRBJ1-2	CASSGLYYGYTF	TGTGCCAGCAGCGGACTGTATTATGGCTACACCTTC
TRBD2	TRBV13	16	TRBJ2-2	CASSAPSGASPGELFF	TGTGCCAGCAGCGCCCCTAGCGGAGCTTCGCCCGGGGAGCTGTTTTTT
TRBD1	TRBV27	16	TRBJ1-6	CASSLGWTGDNSPLHF	TGTGCCAGCAGTCTAGGCTGGACAGGGGATAATTCACCCCTCCACTTT